These 13 T cell receptor beta chains were sequenced from one sample in a study of blood T cells in healthy people across ages. A second PCR of about 7 to 12 cycles used a sample-barcoded 5' primer and a J-beta primer mix. TCRdb reanalysed the 5' RACE reads using MiXCR and keeps one entry per CDR3 protein. The sample has about 650,000 distinct CDR3 sequences, approximately 29% seen once. The sample consisted of blood. The receptors shown here come from an elderly woman in good health.

This clonotype was detected ten times or more. This rearrangement joins TRBV20-1 to TRBJ2-7; possible D gene TRBD2, 7 bases. V was shortened by 0 bases and J by 11 bases, with 23 bases between the two germline ends. The CDR3 has 15 residues. Germline V gene sequence: CDR1 DFQATT, CDR2 SNEGSKA (reference sequence). The CDR3 DNA follows: TGCAGTGCTAGAGAGAGTTGGGCGGGGGCGCCCCAAGAGTACTTC. Translation gives CSARESWAGAPQEYF.

V is TRBV29-1 and J is TRBJ1-1; D gene ambiguous. The CDR3 spans 12 residues. Trimming shortened V by 4 bases and J by 0 bases, and 6 bases separated the two germline ends. CDR1 is SQVTM, CDR2 ANQGSEA, per germline. The CDR3 spells CSVVSVNTEAFF. DNA of the CDR3: TGCAGCGTTGTTTCTGTGAACACTGAAGCTTTCTTT.

The V call is TRBV7-9, the J call TRBJ2-1; D call uncertain. The ends were cut back, 6 bases at V and 7 bases at J, with 16 bases in the middle. CDR3 length: 14 amino acids. Germline CDR1 reads SEHNR; CDR2 reads FQNEAQ (reference sequence). This chain's CDR3 is CASSLVVGENEQFF. CDR3 DNA: TGTGCCAGCAGTCTTGTGGTGGGCGAGAATGAGCAGTTCTTC.

This clonotype was seen at least ten times. This chain uses TRBV10-3 with TRBJ2-7; unclear D gene. The V end was cut by 8 bases, the J end by 2 bases, with 10 bases between. Germline V gene sequence: CDR1 ENHRY, CDR2 SYGVKD. The CDR3 is 12 residues long. CDR3 nucleotide sequence: TGTGCCATCGGTCAGGCGGCCTACGAGCAGTACTTC. Translation: CAIGQAAYEQYF.

This clonotype was seen only a few times. This chain uses TRBV20-1 with TRBJ1-1, with 9 bases lining up with TRBD1. Unmatched junction bases numbered 6, after V lost 6 bases and J lost 4 bases. Looked up from germline, CDR1 is DFQATT and CDR2 is SNEGSKA (reference sequence). CDR3 length equals 13 residues. The CDR3 bases are TGCAGTGCCAAGGGACAGGGACCCACTGAAGCTTTCTTT. It translates to CSAKGQGPTEAFF.

About this clonotype itself: This may arise from a read error, as a much more abundant clone is one base away. This chain joins TRBV9 and TRBJ2-3, with D maybe TRBD2 (6 bases). The CDR3 sequence is 14 residues long. The germline CDR1 and CDR2 sequences are SGDLS and YYNGEE. DNA for the CDR3: TGTGCCTGCAGGGCGGGGACTAGCACAGATACGCAGTATTTT. As protein: CACRAGTSTDTQYF.

Only a few counts were recorded for this clonotype. The V call is TRBV6-1, the J call TRBJ1-2; 9 bases map to TRBD1. Germline V gene data show CDR1 as MNHNS and CDR2 as SASEGT. Trimming removed 5 bases from V and 5 bases from J; junction bases left unmatched: 6. This CDR3 has 14 residues. The CDR3 here is CASSRRDREYGYTF. Written as DNA, the CDR3 is TGTGCCAGCAGTCGGAGGGACAGGGAGTATGGCTACACCTTC.

As regards this clonotype: A single base separates this from a much larger clone, so it may be a read error. The gene calls are TRBV28 and TRBJ2-7; the D gene could be TRBD1 or TRBD2 (6 bases each). Germline V lookup: CDR1 MDHEN, CDR2 SYDVKM. Trimming left V 5 bases short and J 7 bases short, with 21 bases between. There are 15 residues in the CDR3. CDR3 region: CASSTRGATPHEQYF. The CDR3 DNA follows: TGTGCCAGCAGTACGAGGGGGGCCACCCCCCATGAGCAGTACTTC.

V gene TRBV21-1 combines with J gene TRBJ2-3; TRBD1, the table's D call, lacks a check against the DNA. TRBV21-1 constitutes a pseudogene. This CDR3 contains 15 residues. The CDR3 reads CASSNTGLEGDTQYF. The CDR3 DNA sequence: TGTGCCAGCAGCAACACAGGCTTAGAGGGAGATACGCAGTATTTT.

This clonotype was observed a single time. A much bigger clone sits one base away, suggesting this may be a read error. The V gene is TRBV5-1, the J gene TRBJ2-5, with a tentative D call TRBD1 (5 bases). The J call may be mistaken, given a closer DNA end match to TRBJ2-7. The CDR3 runs to 12 residues. Looked up from germline, CDR1 is SGHRS and CDR2 is YFSETQ. The CDR3 region is CASGQQGGEQYF. The CDR3 DNA reads as TGCGCCAGCGGCCAGCAGGGCGGCGAGCAGTACTTC.

The V gene is TRBV9, the J gene TRBJ1-1; the D gene is possibly TRBD1 (5 bases). CDR1 and CDR2 from the germline V gene are SGDLS and YYNGEE. This CDR3 has 15 amino acids. Trimming left V 0 bases short and J 1 base short, with 10 bases between. The DNA of the CDR3 is TGTGCCAGCAGCGTAGCCCATGGACAGAACACTGAAGCTTTCTTT. Translation gives CASSVAHGQNTEAFF. The entire variable domain, with the rest obtained from reference TRBV9 and TRBJ1-1, is as follows: DSGVTQTPKHLITATGQRVTLRCSPRSGDLSVYWYQQSLDQGLQFLIQYYNGEERAKGNILERFSAQQFPDLHSELNLSSLELGDSALYFCASSVAHGQNTEAFFGQGTRLTVV.

J is TRBJ1-1 and V is TRBV6-5, with 7 nucleotides matching TRBD1. Germline loops: CDR1 MNHEY, CDR2 SVGAGI. The CDR3 runs 16 residues. Unmatched junction bases numbered 7, after V lost 2 bases and J lost 1 base. The CDR3 protein is CASSYARGRGNTEAFF. DNA of the CDR3: TGTGCCAGCAGTTACGCGAGGGGGCGCGGGAACACTGAAGCTTTCTTT.

The chain has TRBV28 and TRBJ2-3; the D gene is possibly TRBD1 (7 bases). Looked up from germline, CDR1 is MDHEN and CDR2 is SYDVKM. This CDR3 has 17 amino acids. The V end was cut by 2 bases, the J end by 0 bases, with 15 bases between. The CDR3 loop is CASSLGPRGTSTDTQYF. CDR3 nucleotides: TGTGCCAGCAGTTTAGGCCCCAGGGGGACTAGCACAGATACGCAGTATTTT.